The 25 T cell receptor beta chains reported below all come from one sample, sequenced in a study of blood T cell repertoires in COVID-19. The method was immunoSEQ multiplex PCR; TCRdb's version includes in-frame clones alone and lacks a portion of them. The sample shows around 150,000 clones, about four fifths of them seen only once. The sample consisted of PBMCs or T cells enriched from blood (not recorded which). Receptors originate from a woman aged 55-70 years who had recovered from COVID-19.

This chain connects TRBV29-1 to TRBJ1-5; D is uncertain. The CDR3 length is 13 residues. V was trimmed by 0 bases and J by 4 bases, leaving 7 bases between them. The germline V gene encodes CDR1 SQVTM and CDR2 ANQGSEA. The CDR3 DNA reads TGCAGCGTTGAAGAGATACTTAATCAGCCCCAGCATTTT. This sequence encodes CSVEEILNQPQHF.

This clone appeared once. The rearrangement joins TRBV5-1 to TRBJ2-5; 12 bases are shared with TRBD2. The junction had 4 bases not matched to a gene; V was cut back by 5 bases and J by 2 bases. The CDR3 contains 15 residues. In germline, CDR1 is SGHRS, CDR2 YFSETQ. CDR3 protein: CASSRTSGEQETQYF. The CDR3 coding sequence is TGCGCCAGCAGTCGGACTAGCGGGGAACAAGAGACCCAGTACTTC.

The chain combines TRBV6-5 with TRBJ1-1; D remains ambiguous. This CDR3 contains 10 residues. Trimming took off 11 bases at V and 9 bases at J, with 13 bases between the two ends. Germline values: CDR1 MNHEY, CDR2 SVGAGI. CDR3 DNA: TGTGCCGCGTATGGAGGTCAAGCTTTCTTT. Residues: CAAYGGQAFF.

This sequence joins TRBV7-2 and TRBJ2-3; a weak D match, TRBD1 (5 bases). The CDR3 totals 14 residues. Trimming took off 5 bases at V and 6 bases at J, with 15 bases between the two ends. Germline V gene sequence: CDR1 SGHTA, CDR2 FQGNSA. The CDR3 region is CASSVQGELDTQYF. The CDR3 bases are TGTGCCAGCAGCGTTCAGGGTGAATTGGATACGCAGTATTTT.

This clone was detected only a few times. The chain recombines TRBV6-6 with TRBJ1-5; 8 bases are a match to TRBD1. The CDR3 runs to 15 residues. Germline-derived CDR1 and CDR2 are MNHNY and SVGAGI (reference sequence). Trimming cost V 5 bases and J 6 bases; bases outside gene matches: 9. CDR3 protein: CASSDRTGQTQPQHF. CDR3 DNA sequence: TGTGCCAGCAGTGACAGGACAGGGCAGACTCAGCCCCAGCATTTT.

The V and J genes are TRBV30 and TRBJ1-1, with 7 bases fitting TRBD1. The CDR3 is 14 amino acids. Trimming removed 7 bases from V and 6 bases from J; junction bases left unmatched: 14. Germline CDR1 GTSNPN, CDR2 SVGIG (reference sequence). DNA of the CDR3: TGTGCCTTTCACAGGGGAATGGGTCGTGCTGAAGCTTTCTTT. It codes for CAFHRGMGRAEAFF.

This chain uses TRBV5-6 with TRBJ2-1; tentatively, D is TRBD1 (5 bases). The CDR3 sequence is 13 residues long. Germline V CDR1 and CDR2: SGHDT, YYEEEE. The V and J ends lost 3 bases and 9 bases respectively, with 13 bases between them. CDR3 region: CASSSHTQGEQFF. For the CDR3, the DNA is TGTGCCAGCAGCTCCCATACTCAGGGTGAGCAGTTCTTC.

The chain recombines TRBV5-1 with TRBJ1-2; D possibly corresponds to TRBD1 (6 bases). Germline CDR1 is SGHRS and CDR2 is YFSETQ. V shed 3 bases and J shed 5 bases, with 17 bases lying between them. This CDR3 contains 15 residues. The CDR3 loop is CASSSTTGTQYGYTF. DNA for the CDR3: TGCGCCAGCAGCTCAACCACCGGGACACAATATGGCTACACCTTC.

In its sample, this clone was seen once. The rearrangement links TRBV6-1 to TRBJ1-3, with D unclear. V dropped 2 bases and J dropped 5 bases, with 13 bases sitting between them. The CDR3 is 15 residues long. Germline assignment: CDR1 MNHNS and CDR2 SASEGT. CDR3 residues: CASSEHKQNRNTIYF. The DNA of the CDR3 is TGTGCCAGCAGTGAACACAAACAGAACCGAAACACCATATATTTT.

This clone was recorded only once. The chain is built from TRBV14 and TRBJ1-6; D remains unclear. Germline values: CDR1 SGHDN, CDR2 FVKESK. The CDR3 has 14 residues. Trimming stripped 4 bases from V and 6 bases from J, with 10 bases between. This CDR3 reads CASSPGFLNSPLHF. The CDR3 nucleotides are TGTGCCAGCAGCCCTGGCTTCCTTAATTCACCCCTCCACTTT.

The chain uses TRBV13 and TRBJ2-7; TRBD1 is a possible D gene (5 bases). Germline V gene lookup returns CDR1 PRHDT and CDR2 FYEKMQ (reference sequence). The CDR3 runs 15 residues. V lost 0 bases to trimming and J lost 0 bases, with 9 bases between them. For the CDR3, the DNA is TGTGCCAGCAGCTTAGGCGCCAGGGCCTCCTACGAGCAGTACTTC. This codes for CASSLGARASYEQYF.

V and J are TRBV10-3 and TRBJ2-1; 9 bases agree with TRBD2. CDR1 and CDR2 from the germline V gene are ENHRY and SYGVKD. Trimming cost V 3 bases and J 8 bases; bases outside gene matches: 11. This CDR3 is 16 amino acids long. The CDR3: CAISESPGSGGDEQFF. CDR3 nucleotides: TGTGCCATCAGTGAATCACCGGGTAGCGGGGGAGATGAGCAGTTCTTC.

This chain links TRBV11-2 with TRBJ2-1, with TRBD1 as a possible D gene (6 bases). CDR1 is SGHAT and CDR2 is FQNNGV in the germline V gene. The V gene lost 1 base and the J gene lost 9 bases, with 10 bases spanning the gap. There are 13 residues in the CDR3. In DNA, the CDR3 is TGTGCCAGCAGCTTAGTGCAGGGGAGTGAGCAGTTCTTC. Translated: CASSLVQGSEQFF.

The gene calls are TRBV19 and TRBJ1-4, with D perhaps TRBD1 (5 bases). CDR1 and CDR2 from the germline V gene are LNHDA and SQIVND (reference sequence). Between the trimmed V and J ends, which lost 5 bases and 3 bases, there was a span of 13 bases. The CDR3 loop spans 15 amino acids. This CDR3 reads CASSFDSISNEKLFF. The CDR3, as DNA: TGTGCCAGTAGTTTTGACAGTATCTCTAATGAAAAACTGTTTTTT.

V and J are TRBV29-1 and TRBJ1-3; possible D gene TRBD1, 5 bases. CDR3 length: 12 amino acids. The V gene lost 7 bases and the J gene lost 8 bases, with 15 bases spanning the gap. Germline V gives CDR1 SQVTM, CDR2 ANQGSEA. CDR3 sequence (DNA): TGCAGCGCTCGACGGGGGTCGGACACCATATATTTT. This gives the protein CSARRGSDTIYF.

Here the CDR3 DNA reads TGTGCCAGCAGTTTTAGTACGGGAGAAAAACTGTTTTTT. Protein product: CASSFSTGEKLFF. J is TRBJ1-4 and V is TRBV12-3 or TRBV12-4, with D uncertain. This CDR3 region has 13 residues. The V end lost 3 bases, the J end lost 8 bases, and 10 bases lay between the germline ends.

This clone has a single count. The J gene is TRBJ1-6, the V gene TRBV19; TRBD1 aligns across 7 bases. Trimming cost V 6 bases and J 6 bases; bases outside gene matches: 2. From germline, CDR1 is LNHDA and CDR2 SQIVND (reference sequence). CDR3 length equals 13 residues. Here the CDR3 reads CASSGTANSPLHF. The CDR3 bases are TGTGCCAGTAGCGGGACAGCTAATTCACCCCTCCACTTT.

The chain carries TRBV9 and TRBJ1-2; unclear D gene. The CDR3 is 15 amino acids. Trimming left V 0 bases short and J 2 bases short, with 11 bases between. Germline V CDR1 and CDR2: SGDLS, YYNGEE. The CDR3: CASSVVPGPNYGYTF. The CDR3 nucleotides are TGTGCCAGCAGCGTAGTCCCAGGCCCAAACTATGGCTACACCTTC.

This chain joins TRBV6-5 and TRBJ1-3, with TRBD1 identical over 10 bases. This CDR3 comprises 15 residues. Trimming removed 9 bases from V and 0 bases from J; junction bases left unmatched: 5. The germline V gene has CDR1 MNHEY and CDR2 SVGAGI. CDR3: CASRTGGNSGNTIYF. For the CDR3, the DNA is TGTGCCAGTAGGACAGGGGGGAACTCTGGAAACACCATATATTTT.

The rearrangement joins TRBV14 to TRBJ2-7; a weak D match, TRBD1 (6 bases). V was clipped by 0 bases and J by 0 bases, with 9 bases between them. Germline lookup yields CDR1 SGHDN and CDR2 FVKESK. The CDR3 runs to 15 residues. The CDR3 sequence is CASSQDRGLSYEQYF. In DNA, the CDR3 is TGTGCCAGCAGCCAAGACAGGGGCCTCTCCTACGAGCAGTACTTC.

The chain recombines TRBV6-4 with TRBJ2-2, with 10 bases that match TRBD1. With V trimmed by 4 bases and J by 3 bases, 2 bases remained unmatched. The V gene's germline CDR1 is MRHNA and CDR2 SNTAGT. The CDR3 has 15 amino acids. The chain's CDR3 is CASSGGTGDTGELFF. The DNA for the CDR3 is TGTGCCAGCAGTGGAGGGACAGGGGACACCGGGGAGCTGTTTTTT.

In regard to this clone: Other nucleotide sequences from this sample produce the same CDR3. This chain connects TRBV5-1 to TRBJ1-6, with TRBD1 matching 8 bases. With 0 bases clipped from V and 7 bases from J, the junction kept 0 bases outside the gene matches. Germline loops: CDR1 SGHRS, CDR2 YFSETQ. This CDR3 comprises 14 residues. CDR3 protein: CASSLDRGNSPLHF. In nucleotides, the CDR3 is TGCGCCAGCAGCTTGGACAGGGGGAATTCACCCCTCCACTTT.

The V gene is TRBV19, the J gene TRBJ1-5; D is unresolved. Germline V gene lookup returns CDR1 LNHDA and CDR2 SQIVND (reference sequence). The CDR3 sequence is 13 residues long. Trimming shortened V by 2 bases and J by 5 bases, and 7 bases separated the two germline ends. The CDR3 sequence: CASSITLDQPQHF. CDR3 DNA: TGTGCCAGTAGTATAACCCTAGATCAGCCCCAGCATTTT.

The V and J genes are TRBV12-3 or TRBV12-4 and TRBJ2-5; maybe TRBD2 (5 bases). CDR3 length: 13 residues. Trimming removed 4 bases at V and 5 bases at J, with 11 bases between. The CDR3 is CASSSGMRETQYF. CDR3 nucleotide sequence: TGTGCCAGCAGTTCGGGGATGCGGGAGACCCAGTACTTC.

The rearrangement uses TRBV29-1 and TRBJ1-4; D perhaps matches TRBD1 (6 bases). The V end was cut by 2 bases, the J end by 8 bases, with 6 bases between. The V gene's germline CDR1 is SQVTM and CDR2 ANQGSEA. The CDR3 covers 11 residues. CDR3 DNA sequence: TGCAGCGTTGAAAGGGGGGAAAAACTGTTTTTT. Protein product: CSVERGEKLFF.